The 2 T cell receptor beta chains reported below all come from one sample, sequenced in a study of T cells in Graves' hyperthyroidism and ophthalmopathy. Template material for amplifying TCR beta CDR3 regions consisted of RNA transcripts. TCR CDR3 underwent first-round RT-PCR with the HTBI primer set. From the multiplex PCR reads, TCRdb called clonotypes with MiXCR, one entry per CDR3 protein. Altogether hundreds of thousands of distinct CDR3 sequences are present, roughly 15% being singletons, with the ten largest covering around 4%. The sequenced material came from blood. Receptor source: a woman aged 40 to 50 with Graves' ophthalmopathy.

This clonotype was recorded a few times. This rearrangement joins TRBV4-2 to TRBJ1-2; 8 positions agree with TRBD1. With V trimmed by 0 bases and J by 1 base, 4 bases remained unmatched. The CDR3 has 16 amino acids. Germline V gene sequence: CDR1 LGHNA, CDR2 YNFKEQ. CDR3 sequence (DNA): TGTGCCAGCAGCCAAGAACGACAGGGGTTTAACTATGGCTACACCTTC. Its translation: CASSQERQGFNYGYTF.

At least ten counts were recorded for this clonotype. This sequence joins TRBV29-1 and TRBJ1-2; 8 positions agree with TRBD1. This CDR3 is built from 13 residues. Trimming at V came to 6 bases and at J to 5 bases, leaving 8 bases not matched to a gene. Germline V gene data show CDR1 as SQVTM and CDR2 as ANQGSEA. CDR3 loop: CSVDRGFPYGYTF. Here the CDR3 DNA reads TGCAGCGTAGACAGGGGTTTTCCTTATGGCTACACCTTC.